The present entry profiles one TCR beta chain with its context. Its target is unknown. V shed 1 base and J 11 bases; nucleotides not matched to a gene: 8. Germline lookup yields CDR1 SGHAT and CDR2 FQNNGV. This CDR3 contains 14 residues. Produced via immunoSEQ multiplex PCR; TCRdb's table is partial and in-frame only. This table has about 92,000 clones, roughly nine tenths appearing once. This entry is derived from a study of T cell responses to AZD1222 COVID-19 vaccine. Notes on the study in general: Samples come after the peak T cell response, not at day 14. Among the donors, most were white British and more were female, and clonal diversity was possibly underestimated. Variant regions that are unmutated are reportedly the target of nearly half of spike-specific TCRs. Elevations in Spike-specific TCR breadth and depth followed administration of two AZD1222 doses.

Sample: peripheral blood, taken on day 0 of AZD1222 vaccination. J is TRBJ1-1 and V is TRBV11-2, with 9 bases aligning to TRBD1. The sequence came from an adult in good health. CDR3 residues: CASSLAGQGRGAFF. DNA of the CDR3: TGTGCCAGCAGCTTAGCGGGACAGGGCCGGGGGGCTTTCTTT.